This T cell receptor (beta chain) stems from a study of tumor-infiltrating lymphocytes in primary liver carcinoma. Study at large: Yields of productive TCRbeta reads ranged from roughly 3.5 to 7.13 million per sample and were similar across tissue types.

Co-extraction of RNA and DNA was performed on about 20-32 mg of unsorted bulk tissue. CDR3 length: 17 amino acids. The V gene's germline CDR1 is MNHEY and CDR2 SVGAGI. To note about this clonotype: The junction shows a germline mismatch at one end, possibly a read error.

From 400 to 500 ng total RNA, TCR beta cDNA was generated with a primer in the constant region. A slightly modified ARM-PCR protocol with three nested multiplex PCR rounds produced these TCR beta libraries. The first two PCR rounds used TRBV1-TRBV30 forward primers with a C-beta reverse primer, 10 to 11 cycles each. Each CDR3 protein gets one entry after TCRdb re-called the multiplex PCR reads with MiXCR. In the table there are just under 95,000 distinct CDR3 sequences, around 68% of which are singletons. The rearrangement uses TRBV6-5 and TRBJ2-7; 9 bases are a match to TRBD1. The TCR was taken from a man aged 35-49 years with primary liver carcinoma and hepatitis B virus infection. Sequencing used tumor-adjacent normal liver tissue. This chain's CDR3 is CASSYAIQGASSYDQYF. The DNA for the CDR3 is TGTGCCAGCAGTTACGCAATACAGGGGGCGAGCTCCTACGATCAGTACTTC.